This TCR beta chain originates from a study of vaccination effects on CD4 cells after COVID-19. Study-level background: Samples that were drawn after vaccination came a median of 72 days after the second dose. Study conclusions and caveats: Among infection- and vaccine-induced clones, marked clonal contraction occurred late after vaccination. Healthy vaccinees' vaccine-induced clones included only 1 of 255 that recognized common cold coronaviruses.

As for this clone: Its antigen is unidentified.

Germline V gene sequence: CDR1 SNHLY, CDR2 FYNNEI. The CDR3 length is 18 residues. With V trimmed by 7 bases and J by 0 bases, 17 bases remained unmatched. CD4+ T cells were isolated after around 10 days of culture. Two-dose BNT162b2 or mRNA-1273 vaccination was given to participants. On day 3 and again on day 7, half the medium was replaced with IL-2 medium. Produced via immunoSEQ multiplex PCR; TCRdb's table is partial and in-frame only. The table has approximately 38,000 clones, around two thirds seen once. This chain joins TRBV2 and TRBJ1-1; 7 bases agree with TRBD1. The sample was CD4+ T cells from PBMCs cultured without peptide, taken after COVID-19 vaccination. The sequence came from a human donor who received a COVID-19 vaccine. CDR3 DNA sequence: TGTGCCAGCACCAGGGGACAGTCACAGGGGAGGATGAACACTGAAGCTTTCTTT. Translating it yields CASTRGQSQGRMNTEAFF.